This T cell receptor (beta chain) derives from a study of blood T cell repertoires in COVID-19. On the study more broadly: Material from acute and convalescent COVID-19 was sourced from the United States, Italy and Spain. PBMCs, B-cell-depleted T cells, or T cells were the source of the cDNA or gDNA that made up the material.

With V trimmed by 6 bases and J by 7 bases, 11 bases remained unmatched. The CDR3 runs to 14 residues. Germline loops: CDR1 SNHLY, CDR2 FYNNEI. A Seattle source enrolled patients during active infection and followed them longitudinally. Original analysis: Estimation of nucleated cell counts was performed using reference gene primer amplification. Sequenced by immunoSEQ multiplex PCR; TCRdb stores in-frame clones only, minus some. V and J calls and clone size follow that table, whereas D and trimming were derived from the DNA. The sample lists around 94,000 clones, around 90% occurring once. The genes are TRBV2 and TRBJ2-5, with 7 bases identical to TRBD2. The clonotype originates from a woman between 50 and 59 years old with COVID-19, enrolled during active disease. Specimen: peripheral blood. The CDR3 nucleotides are TGTGCCAGCAGGGTGTCTCTAGCGGTGATGACCCAGTACTTC. It is translated as CASRVSLAVMTQYF.